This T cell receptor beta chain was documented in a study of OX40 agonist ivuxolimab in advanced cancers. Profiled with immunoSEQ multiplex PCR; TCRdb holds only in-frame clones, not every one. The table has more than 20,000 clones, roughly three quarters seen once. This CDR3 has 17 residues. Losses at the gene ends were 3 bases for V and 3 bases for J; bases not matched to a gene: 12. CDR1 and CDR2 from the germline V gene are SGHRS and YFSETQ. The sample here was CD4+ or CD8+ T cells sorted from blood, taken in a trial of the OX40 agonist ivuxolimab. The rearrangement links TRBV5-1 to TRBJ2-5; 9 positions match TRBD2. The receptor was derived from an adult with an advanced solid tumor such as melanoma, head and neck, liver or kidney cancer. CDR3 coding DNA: TGCGCCAGCAGCTCCGACCAAAAGGGACTAGCAGAAGAGACCCAGTACTTC. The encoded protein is CASSSDQKGLAEETQYF.